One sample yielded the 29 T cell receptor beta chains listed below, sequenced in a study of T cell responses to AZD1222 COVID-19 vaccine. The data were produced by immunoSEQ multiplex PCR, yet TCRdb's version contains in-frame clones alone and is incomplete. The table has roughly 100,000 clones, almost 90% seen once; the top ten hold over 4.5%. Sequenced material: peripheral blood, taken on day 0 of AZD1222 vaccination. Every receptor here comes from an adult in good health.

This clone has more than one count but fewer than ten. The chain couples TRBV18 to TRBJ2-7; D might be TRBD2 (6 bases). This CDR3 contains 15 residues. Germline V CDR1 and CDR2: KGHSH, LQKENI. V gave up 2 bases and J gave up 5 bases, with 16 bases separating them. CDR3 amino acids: CASSPSTGLSHEQYF. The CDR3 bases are TGTGCCAGCTCACCAAGTACGGGACTGTCCCACGAGCAGTACTTC.

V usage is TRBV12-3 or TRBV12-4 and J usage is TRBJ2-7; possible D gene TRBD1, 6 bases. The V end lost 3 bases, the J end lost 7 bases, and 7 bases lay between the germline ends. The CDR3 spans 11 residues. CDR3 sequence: CASSFGQEQYF. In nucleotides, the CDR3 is TGTGCCAGCAGTTTTGGACAGGAGCAGTACTTC.

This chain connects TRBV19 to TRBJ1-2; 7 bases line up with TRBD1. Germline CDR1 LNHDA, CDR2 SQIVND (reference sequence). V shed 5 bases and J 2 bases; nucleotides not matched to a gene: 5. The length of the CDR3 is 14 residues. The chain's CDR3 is CASSPTGLNYGYTF. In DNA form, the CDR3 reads TGTGCCAGTAGTCCGACAGGGCTAAACTATGGCTACACCTTC.

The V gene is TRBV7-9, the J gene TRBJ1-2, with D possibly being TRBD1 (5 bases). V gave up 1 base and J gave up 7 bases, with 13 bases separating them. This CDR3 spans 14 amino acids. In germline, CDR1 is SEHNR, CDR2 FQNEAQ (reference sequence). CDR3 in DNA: TGTGCCAGCAGCTTAGACGGGGCAGGGAGTGGCTACACCTTC. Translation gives CASSLDGAGSGYTF.

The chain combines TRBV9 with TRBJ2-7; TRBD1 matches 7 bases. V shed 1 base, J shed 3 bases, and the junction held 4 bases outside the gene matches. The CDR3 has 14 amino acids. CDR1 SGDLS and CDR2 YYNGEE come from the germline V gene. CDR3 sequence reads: CASSVSGGGYEQYF. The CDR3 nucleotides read TGTGCCAGCAGCGTATCAGGGGGTGGCTACGAGCAGTACTTC.

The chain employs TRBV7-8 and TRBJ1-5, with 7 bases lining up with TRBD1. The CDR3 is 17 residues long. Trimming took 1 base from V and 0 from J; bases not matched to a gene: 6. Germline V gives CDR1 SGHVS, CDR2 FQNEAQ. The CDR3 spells CASSLGTGTDSNQPQHF. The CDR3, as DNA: TGTGCCAGCAGCTTAGGAACCGGGACAGATAGCAATCAGCCCCAGCATTTT. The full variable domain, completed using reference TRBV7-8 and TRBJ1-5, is GAGVSQSPRYKVAKRGQDVALRCDPISGHVSLFWYQQALGQGPEFLTYFQNEAQLDKSGLPSDRFFAERPEGSVSTLKIQRTQQEDSAVYLCASSLGTGTDSNQPQHFGDGTRLSIL.

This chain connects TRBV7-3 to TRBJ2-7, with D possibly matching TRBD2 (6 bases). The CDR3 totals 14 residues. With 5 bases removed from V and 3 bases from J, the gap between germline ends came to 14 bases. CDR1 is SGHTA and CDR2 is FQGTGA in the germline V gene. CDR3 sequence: CASSEGGYLYEQYF. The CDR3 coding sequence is TGTGCCAGCAGCGAAGGAGGGTATCTCTACGAGCAGTACTTC.

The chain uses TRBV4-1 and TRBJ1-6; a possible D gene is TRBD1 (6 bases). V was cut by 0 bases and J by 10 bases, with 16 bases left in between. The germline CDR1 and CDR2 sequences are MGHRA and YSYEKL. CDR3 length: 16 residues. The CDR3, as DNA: TGCGCCAGCAGCCAAGATGGAATCGGGGGCTGGTCACCCCTCCACTTT. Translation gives CASSQDGIGGWSPLHF.

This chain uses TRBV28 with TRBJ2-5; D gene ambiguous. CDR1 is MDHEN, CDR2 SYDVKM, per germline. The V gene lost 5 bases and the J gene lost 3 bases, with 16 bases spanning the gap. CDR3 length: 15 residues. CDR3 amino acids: CASSPRPPRKETQYF. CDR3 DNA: TGTGCCAGCAGTCCGAGGCCCCCAAGAAAAGAGACCCAGTACTTC.

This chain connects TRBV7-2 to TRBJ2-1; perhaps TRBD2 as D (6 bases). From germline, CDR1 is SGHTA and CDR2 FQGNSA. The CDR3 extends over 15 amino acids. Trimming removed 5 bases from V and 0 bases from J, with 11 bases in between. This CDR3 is CASSRLASSYNEQFF. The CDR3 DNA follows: TGTGCCAGCAGCAGGCTAGCGAGCTCCTACAATGAGCAGTTCTTC.

The CDR3 loop reads CASSRGSTNEKLFF. The CDR3 DNA follows: TGTGCCAGTAGTCGAGGGTCAACTAATGAAAAACTGTTTTTT. This sequence joins TRBV19 and TRBJ1-4; D is uncertain. Germline V gene data show CDR1 as LNHDA and CDR2 as SQIVND (reference sequence). The CDR3 is 14 amino acids. Deletions cut 5 bases from V and 0 bases from J, with 7 bases between.

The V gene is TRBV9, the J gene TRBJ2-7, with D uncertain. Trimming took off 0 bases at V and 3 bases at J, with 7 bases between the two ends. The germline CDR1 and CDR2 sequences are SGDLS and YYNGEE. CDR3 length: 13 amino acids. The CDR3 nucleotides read TGTGCCAGCAGCGTAGCAGGCAACTACGAGCAGTACTTC. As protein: CASSVAGNYEQYF.

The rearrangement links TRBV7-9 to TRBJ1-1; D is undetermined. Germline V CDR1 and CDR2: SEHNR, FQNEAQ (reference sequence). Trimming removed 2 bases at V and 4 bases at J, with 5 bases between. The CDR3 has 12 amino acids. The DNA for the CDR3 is TGTGCCAGCAGCTTAAGAGGCACTGAAGCTTTCTTT. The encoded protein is CASSLRGTEAFF.

DNA of the CDR3: TGTGCCAGCAGTTTAAGTGGTACAGGGAATCGGGCTTTCTTT. Translation gives CASSLSGTGNRAFF. This chain uses TRBV28 with TRBJ1-1; TRBD1 might be the D (6 bases). V lost 2 bases to trimming and J lost 11 bases, with 18 bases between them. CDR1 MDHEN and CDR2 SYDVKM come from the germline V gene. The CDR3 covers 14 residues.

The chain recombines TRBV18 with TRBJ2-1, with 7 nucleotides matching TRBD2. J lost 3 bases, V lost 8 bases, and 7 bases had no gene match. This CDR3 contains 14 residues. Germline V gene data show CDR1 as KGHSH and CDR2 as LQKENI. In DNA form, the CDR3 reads TGTGCCAGCCCCGGCGGGAGCGGCTACAATGAGCAGTTCTTC. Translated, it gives CASPGGSGYNEQFF.

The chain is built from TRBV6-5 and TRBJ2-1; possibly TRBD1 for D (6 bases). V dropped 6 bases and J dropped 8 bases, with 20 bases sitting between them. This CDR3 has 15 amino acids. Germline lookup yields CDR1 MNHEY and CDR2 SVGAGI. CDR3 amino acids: CASRYRDIGLDEQFF. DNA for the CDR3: TGTGCCAGCAGATACAGGGATATTGGGCTCGATGAGCAGTTCTTC.

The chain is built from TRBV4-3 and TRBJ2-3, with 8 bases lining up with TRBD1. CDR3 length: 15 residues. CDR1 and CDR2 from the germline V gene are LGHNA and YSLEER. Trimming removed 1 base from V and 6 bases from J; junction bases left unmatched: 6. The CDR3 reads CASSQARTGSDTQYF. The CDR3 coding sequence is TGCGCCAGCAGCCAAGCCCGGACAGGGAGCGATACGCAGTATTTT.

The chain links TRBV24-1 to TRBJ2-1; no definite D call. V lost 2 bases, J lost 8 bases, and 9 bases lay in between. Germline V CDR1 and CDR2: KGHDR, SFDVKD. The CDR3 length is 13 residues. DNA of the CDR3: TGTGCCACCAGTGATTCCCTTAGCTATGAGCAGTTCTTC. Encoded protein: CATSDSLSYEQFF.

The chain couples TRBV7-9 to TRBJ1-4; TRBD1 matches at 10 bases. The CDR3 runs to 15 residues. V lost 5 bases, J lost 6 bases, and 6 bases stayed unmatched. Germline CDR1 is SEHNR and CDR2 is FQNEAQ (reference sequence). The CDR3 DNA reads TGTGCCAGCAGCCTAGGGACAGGGGCGTATGAAAAACTGTTTTTT. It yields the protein CASSLGTGAYEKLFF.

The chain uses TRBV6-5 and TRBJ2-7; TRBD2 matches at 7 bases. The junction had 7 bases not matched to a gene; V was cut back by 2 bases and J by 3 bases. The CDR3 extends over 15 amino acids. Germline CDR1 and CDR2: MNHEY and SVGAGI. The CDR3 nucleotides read TGTGCCAGCAGTTACGGGTCTAGCGGAGGCTACGAGCAGTACTTC. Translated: CASSYGSSGGYEQYF.

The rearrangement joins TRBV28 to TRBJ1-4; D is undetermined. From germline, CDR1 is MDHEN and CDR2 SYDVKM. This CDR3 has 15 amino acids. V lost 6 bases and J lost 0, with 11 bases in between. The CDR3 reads CASSQTTPTNEKLFF. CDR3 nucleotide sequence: TGTGCCAGCAGCCAAACCACTCCAACTAATGAAAAACTGTTTTTT.

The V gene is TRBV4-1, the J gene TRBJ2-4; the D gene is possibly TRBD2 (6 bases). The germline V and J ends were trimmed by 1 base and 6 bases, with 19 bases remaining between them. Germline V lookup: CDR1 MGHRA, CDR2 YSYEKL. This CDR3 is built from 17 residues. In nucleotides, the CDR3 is TGCGCCAGCAGCCAAGTGGGGGGTGGGTCGCCGGGAAACATTCAGTACTTC. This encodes CASSQVGGGSPGNIQYF.

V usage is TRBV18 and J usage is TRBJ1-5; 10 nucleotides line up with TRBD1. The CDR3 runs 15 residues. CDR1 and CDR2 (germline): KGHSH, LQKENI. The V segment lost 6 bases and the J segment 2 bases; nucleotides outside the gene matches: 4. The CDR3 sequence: CASSPGQGGNQPQHF. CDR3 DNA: TGTGCCAGCTCCCCAGGACAGGGGGGCAATCAGCCCCAGCATTTT.

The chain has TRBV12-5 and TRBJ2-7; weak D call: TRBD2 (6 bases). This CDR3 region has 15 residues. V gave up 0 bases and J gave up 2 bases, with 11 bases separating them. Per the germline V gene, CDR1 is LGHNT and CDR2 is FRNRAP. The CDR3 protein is CASGLVVRDAYEQYF. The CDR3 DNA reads TGTGCTAGTGGTTTGGTAGTGCGGGATGCCTACGAGCAGTACTTC.

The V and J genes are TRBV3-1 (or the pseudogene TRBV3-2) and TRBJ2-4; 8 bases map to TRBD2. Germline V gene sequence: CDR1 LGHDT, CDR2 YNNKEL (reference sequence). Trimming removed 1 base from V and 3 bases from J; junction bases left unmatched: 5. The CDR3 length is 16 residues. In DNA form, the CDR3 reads TGTGCCAGCAGCCAAGTTCAGCGGGGGTACAAAAACATTCAGTACTTC. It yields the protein CASSQVQRGYKNIQYF.

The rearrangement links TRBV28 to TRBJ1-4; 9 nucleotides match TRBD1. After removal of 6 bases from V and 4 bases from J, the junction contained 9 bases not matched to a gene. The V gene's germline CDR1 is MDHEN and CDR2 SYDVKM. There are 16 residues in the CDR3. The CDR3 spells CASSRGQGRSNEKLFF. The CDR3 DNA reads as TGTGCCAGCAGCCGGGGACAGGGTAGGAGTAATGAAAAACTGTTTTTT. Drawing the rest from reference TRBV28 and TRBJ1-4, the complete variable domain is DVKVTQSSRYLVKRTGEKVFLECVQDMDHENMFWYRQDPGLGLRLIYFSYDVKMKEKGDIPEGYSVSREKKERFSLILESASTNQTSMYLCASSRGQGRSNEKLFFGSGTQLSVL.

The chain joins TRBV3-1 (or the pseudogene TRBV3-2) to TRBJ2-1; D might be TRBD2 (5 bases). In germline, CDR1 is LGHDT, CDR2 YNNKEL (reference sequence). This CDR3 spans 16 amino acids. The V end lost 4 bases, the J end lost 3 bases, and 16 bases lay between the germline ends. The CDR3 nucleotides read TGTGCCAGCAGCCTCCTCACACGGGGAAGCTACAATGAGCAGTTCTTC. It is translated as CASSLLTRGSYNEQFF.

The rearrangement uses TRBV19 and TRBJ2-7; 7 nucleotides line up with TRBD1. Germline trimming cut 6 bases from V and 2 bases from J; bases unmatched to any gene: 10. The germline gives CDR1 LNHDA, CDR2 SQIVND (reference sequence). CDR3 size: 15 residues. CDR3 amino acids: CASRTGTVGPYEQYF. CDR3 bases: TGTGCCAGTAGGACCGGGACAGTCGGTCCCTACGAGCAGTACTTC.

The CDR3 region is CASSPPTGPTEAFF. CDR3 bases: TGTGCCAGCTCACCACCGACAGGGCCGACTGAAGCTTTCTTT. This chain uses TRBV18 with TRBJ1-1; 7 nucleotides align to TRBD1. After removal of 0 bases from V and 5 bases from J, the junction contained 3 bases not matched to a gene. The germline V gene has CDR1 KGHSH and CDR2 LQKENI. The CDR3 covers 14 residues.